The sequence of this T cell receptor beta chain was determined in a study of a mutant IDH1 vaccine in newly diagnosed glioma. Whole-study context: Most patients had received both radiotherapy and temozolomide, the prior options being radiotherapy, temozolomide, or both.

By its share, this clone is large. Its cognate antigen is unknown. TCRdb keeps only in-frame clones here, not all; method: immunoSEQ multiplex PCR. The sample holds 20,000 to 25,000 clones, about 85% seen once. Described time point: baseline, week 1 (first vaccination visit). Indicated treatment: pre-vaccination baseline after standard-of-care therapy. Findings of the study overall: Variations in leading peripheral T cell clonotypes appeared to have no connection with pseudoprogression.

Sequencing was performed on PBMCs, taken from a glioma patient treated with radiotherapy, temozolomide or both. The TCR originated in a man between 40 and 49 years old with glioma.

The CDR3 DNA is TGTGCCATCAGTGACGGTATCCAGAACACTGAAGCTTTCTTT. This encodes CAISDGIQNTEAFF. The chain has TRBV10-3 and TRBJ1-1; D remains unclear. CDR3 length equals 14 residues. V dropped 3 bases and J dropped 1 base, with 9 bases sitting between them. The germline gives CDR1 ENHRY, CDR2 SYGVKD.